Presented here are 32 T cell receptor beta chains from one specimen sequenced in a study of blood T cell repertoires in COVID-19 (dated by TCRdb to the early 2020s). Receptor libraries were prepared by the immunoSEQ multiplex PCR assay. Sourced from immuneACCESS, this table was stored by TCRdb with only in-frame sequences that have V and J called. A share of the clones is absent; for the studies checked, an unresolved V gene accounts for under half, and the remainder has no known explanation. This sample has approximately 120,000 clones in its table, and around 76% of those were observed once. Of the sample, around 5.5% falls within the top ten clones. The sample was peripheral blood. All receptors derive from a man aged 60 to 69 with acute or convalescent COVID-19.

V and J are TRBV7-8 and TRBJ1-6; TRBD1 is a possible D gene (6 bases). The germline V gene encodes CDR1 SGHVS and CDR2 FQNEAQ. This CDR3 is built from 16 residues. V dropped 3 bases and J dropped 8 bases, with 17 bases sitting between them. This CDR3 is CASSLDSGDWDSPLHF. DNA of the CDR3: TGTGCCAGCAGCTTGGACAGCGGGGATTGGGATTCACCCCTCCACTTT. Variable domain in full (rest from reference TRBV7-8 and TRBJ1-6): GAGVSQSPRYKVAKRGQDVALRCDPISGHVSLFWYQQALGQGPEFLTYFQNEAQLDKSGLPSDRFFAERPEGSVSTLKIQRTQQEDSAVYLCASSLDSGDWDSPLHFGNGTRLTVT.

V gene TRBV30 combines with J gene TRBJ1-2; D is unresolved. Trimming took off 0 bases at V and 7 bases at J, with 9 bases between the two ends. The CDR3 is 12 amino acids. CDR1 is GTSNPN and CDR2 is SVGIG in the germline V gene (reference sequence). CDR3 loop: CAWSVLVLGYTF. The CDR3 nucleotides read TGTGCCTGGAGTGTACTGGTTCTTGGCTACACCTTC.

The chain couples TRBV19 to TRBJ2-3, with 10 bases lining up with TRBD2. With 5 bases clipped from V and 7 bases from J, the junction kept 9 bases outside the gene matches. The CDR3 loop spans 15 amino acids. CDR1 is LNHDA, CDR2 SQIVND, per germline (reference sequence). The CDR3 region is CASSPQAGGRHTQYF. The CDR3, as DNA: TGTGCCAGTAGTCCACAAGCGGGGGGGCGCCATACGCAGTATTTT.

In its sample, this clone was seen once. The V call is TRBV24-1, the J call TRBJ1-2; D remains ambiguous. CDR1 is KGHDR and CDR2 is SFDVKD in the germline V gene. This CDR3 spans 15 amino acids. The V gene lost 8 bases and the J gene lost 5 bases, with 20 bases spanning the gap. The CDR3 here is CATTETPGGLYGYTF. CDR3 sequence (DNA): TGTGCCACCACCGAAACCCCGGGAGGTCTGTATGGCTACACCTTC.

The chain's CDR3 is CAWSVKQGNPNPSPYNEQFF. The DNA for the CDR3 is TGTGCCTGGAGTGTTAAACAGGGGAACCCAAACCCCTCTCCTTACAATGAGCAGTTCTTC. The V and J genes are TRBV30 and TRBJ2-1; 7 bases agree with TRBD1. The CDR3 consists of 20 residues. With 0 bases clipped from V and 4 bases from J, the junction kept 21 bases outside the gene matches. CDR1 is GTSNPN and CDR2 is SVGIG in the germline V gene (reference sequence).

The chain carries TRBV11-3 and TRBJ1-2; a weak D match, TRBD1 (5 bases). This CDR3 has 17 amino acids. CDR1 SGHNT and CDR2 YENEEA come from the germline V gene. Trimming took off 7 bases at V and 3 bases at J, with 24 bases between the two ends. CDR3 in DNA: TGTGCCAGCATCCTGAAGGGGCGGAAGAAAGTGGACTATGGCTACACCTTC. Its translation: CASILKGRKKVDYGYTF.

The rearrangement uses TRBV6-5 and TRBJ2-1; 8 bases map to TRBD2. CDR3 length: 15 amino acids. In germline, CDR1 is MNHEY, CDR2 SVGAGI. Unmatched junction bases numbered 12, after V lost 11 bases and J lost 3 bases. This CDR3 is CAWGVSGGNYNEQFF. In DNA form, the CDR3 reads TGTGCCTGGGGGGTAAGCGGGGGTAACTACAATGAGCAGTTCTTC.

Notes on this clone: Different DNA sequences within this sample yield the same CDR3. The chain combines TRBV14 with TRBJ1-2, with 7 bases fitting TRBD1. Germline V lookup: CDR1 SGHDN, CDR2 FVKESK. V shed 0 bases and J 2 bases; nucleotides not matched to a gene: 3. The CDR3 totals 15 residues. The CDR3 spells CASSQEQGRNYGYTF. CDR3 nucleotide sequence: TGTGCCAGCAGCCAAGAACAGGGGCGAAACTATGGCTACACCTTC.

This clone is a singleton in its sample. This chain links TRBV27 with TRBJ1-6; weak D call: TRBD1 (5 bases). The CDR3 runs to 17 residues. Per the germline V gene, CDR1 is MNHEY and CDR2 is SMNVEV (reference sequence). The V and J ends lost 2 bases and 10 bases respectively, with 21 bases between them. CDR3 DNA sequence: TGTGCCAGCAGTTTAGGTCATCGGCCAGGGCAAAGCTCACCCCTCCACTTT. Its protein product is CASSLGHRPGQSSPLHF.

V and J are TRBV9 and TRBJ1-2; D gene uncertain. CDR1 is SGDLS and CDR2 is YYNGEE in the germline V gene. The CDR3 length is 15 residues. Trimming removed 4 bases at V and 0 bases at J, with 13 bases between. The CDR3 DNA reads TGTGCCAGCAGCTCCACGAGCGGGCCTAACTATGGCTACACCTTC. Translated, it gives CASSSTSGPNYGYTF.

This clone showed up just once. V gene TRBV9 combines with J gene TRBJ2-1, with 10 positions matching TRBD1. The CDR3 is 16 amino acids. From germline, CDR1 is SGDLS and CDR2 YYNGEE. V shed 4 bases, J shed 7 bases, and the junction held 11 bases outside the gene matches. The CDR3 DNA reads as TGTGCCAGCAGCCCGAGACAGGGGGCGGCTGGTAATGAGCAGTTCTTC. Residues: CASSPRQGAAGNEQFF.

The chain uses TRBV30 and TRBJ1-5; D possibly corresponds to TRBD1 (5 bases). The CDR3 extends over 13 amino acids. The ends were cut back, 1 base at V and 7 bases at J, with 11 bases in the middle. Germline-derived CDR1 and CDR2 are GTSNPN and SVGIG (reference sequence). Written as DNA, the CDR3 is TGTGCCTGGAGTGGCGCAGGGAAACAGCCCCAGCATTTT. Protein product: CAWSGAGKQPQHF.

The V call is TRBV7-3, the J call TRBJ2-3, with TRBD2 matching over 8 bases. The germline gives CDR1 SGHTA, CDR2 FQGTGA. The CDR3 is 15 residues long. With 3 bases clipped from V and 1 base from J, the junction kept 3 bases outside the gene matches. CDR3 in DNA: TGTGCCAGCAGCTTCGGTAGCGGGGGCACAGATACGCAGTATTTT. This encodes CASSFGSGGTDTQYF.

The chain recombines TRBV6-5 with TRBJ2-3; 7 positions agree with TRBD2. The trim removed 6 bases at V and 2 bases at J, leaving 8 bases unmatched. The CDR3 runs to 15 residues. From germline, CDR1 is MNHEY and CDR2 SVGAGI. CDR3 amino acids: CASSRGVWDTDTQYF. The CDR3 DNA is TGTGCCAGCAGCCGGGGGGTTTGGGACACAGATACGCAGTATTTT.

V gene TRBV5-8 combines with J gene TRBJ2-3; D may be TRBD1 (5 bases). With 1 base removed from V and 5 bases from J, the gap between germline ends came to 11 bases. Per the germline V gene, CDR1 is SGHTS and CDR2 is YDEGEE. The CDR3 contains 14 residues. The CDR3 sequence is CASSLLPGKDTQYF. CDR3 nucleotide sequence: TGTGCCAGCAGCTTGCTGCCAGGGAAAGATACGCAGTATTTT.

This chain joins TRBV5-1 and TRBJ2-2; 9 nucleotides match TRBD1. Unmatched junction bases numbered 10, after V lost 4 bases and J lost 6 bases. The CDR3 has 16 residues. From germline, CDR1 is SGHRS and CDR2 YFSETQ. The CDR3 is CASSGTGQGKAGELFF. CDR3 coding DNA: TGCGCCAGCAGCGGGACAGGGCAAGGTAAAGCCGGGGAGCTGTTTTTT.

This chain joins TRBV12-5 and TRBJ1-5; 8 nucleotides line up with TRBD1. CDR3 length: 14 amino acids. J gave up 5 bases and V 6 bases, and 6 bases lay outside the gene matches. Germline V gene data show CDR1 as LGHNT and CDR2 as FRNRAP. The DNA of the CDR3 is TGTGCTAGTGGACCGGGACAGGTCTATCAGCCCCAGCATTTT. Its protein is CASGPGQVYQPQHF. Complete variable domain (other parts from reference TRBV12-5 and TRBJ1-5): DARVTQTPRHKVTEMGQEVTMRCQPILGHNTVFWYRQTMMQGLELLAYFRNRAPLDDSGMPKDRFSAEMPDATLATLKIQPSEPRDSAVYFCASGPGQVYQPQHFGDGTRLSIL.

This chain joins TRBV29-1 and TRBJ2-3; 10 bases align to TRBD2. The CDR3 runs to 16 residues. V gave up 0 bases and J gave up 1 base; unmatched junction bases: 4. Germline CDR1 is SQVTM and CDR2 is ANQGSEA. The CDR3 protein is CSVEESLAGGTDTQYF. CDR3 in DNA: TGCAGCGTTGAAGAAAGTCTAGCGGGAGGCACAGATACGCAGTATTTT.

The V gene is TRBV14, the J gene TRBJ2-7, with D tentatively TRBD1 (5 bases). CDR1 is SGHDN and CDR2 is FVKESK in the germline V gene. CDR3 length: 17 residues. V lost 0 bases and J lost 0, with 15 bases in between. CDR3 amino acids: CASSQDLKTEVSYEQYF. CDR3 nucleotides: TGTGCCAGCAGCCAAGATCTTAAGACAGAAGTCTCCTACGAGCAGTACTTC. The full variable domain, its missing parts supplied by reference TRBV14 and TRBJ2-7, is EAGVTQFPSHSVIEKGQTVTLRCDPISGHDNLYWYRRVMGKEIKFLLHFVKESKQDESGMPNNRFLAERTGGTYSTLKVQPAELEDSGVYFCASSQDLKTEVSYEQYFGPGTRLTVT.

The J gene is TRBJ2-3, the V gene TRBV7-3; 9 positions agree with TRBD2. The length of the CDR3 is 15 residues. Germline lookup yields CDR1 SGHTA and CDR2 FQGTGA. With V trimmed by 2 bases and J by 1 base, 1 base remained unmatched. The CDR3 loop reads CASSLASGGTDTQYF. CDR3 coding DNA: TGTGCCAGCAGCTTAGCTAGCGGGGGCACAGATACGCAGTATTTT. The full variable domain, rest sourced from reference TRBV7-3 and TRBJ2-3, is GAGVSQTPSNKVTEKGKYVELRCDPISGHTALYWYRQSLGQGPEFLIYFQGTGAADDSGLPNDRFFAVRPEGSVSTLKIQRTERGDSAVYLCASSLASGGTDTQYFGPGTRLTVL.

This clone was counted once. The genes are TRBV14 and TRBJ1-2; 7 nucleotides agree with TRBD1. The V gene's germline CDR1 is SGHDN and CDR2 FVKESK. V lost 4 bases, J lost 0 bases, and 5 bases stayed unmatched. This CDR3 contains 15 residues. The CDR3 spells CASSRRQGSNYGYTF. The CDR3 nucleotides read TGTGCCAGCAGCCGACGACAGGGCTCTAACTATGGCTACACCTTC.

This chain links TRBV5-1 with TRBJ2-7, with 13 bases matching TRBD2. The CDR3 totals 19 residues. V lost 1 base and J lost 6; bases outside the gene matches: 16. Germline V gene lookup returns CDR1 SGHRS and CDR2 YFSETQ. The CDR3 sequence is CASSLSSGLAGVVGSEQYF. The CDR3 bases are TGCGCCAGCAGCTTGTCATCAGGACTAGCGGGAGTTGTCGGCTCCGAGCAGTACTTC.

This chain's CDR3 is CASSQVEDTEAFF. For the CDR3, the DNA is TGCGCCAGCAGCCAAGTCGAGGACACTGAAGCTTTCTTT. J is TRBJ1-1 and V is TRBV4-1; D is unclear. The V end was cut by 1 base, the J end by 3 bases, with 6 bases between. The germline gives CDR1 MGHRA, CDR2 YSYEKL. The CDR3 sequence is 13 residues long.

J is TRBJ2-7 and V is TRBV21-1; TRBD2 is the table's D call and was not checked against the DNA. TRBV21-1 constitutes a pseudogene. The CDR3 loop spans 14 amino acids. In DNA form, the CDR3 reads TGTGCCAGCAGCAAAGTTGGAGGGAAGTACGAGCAGTACTTC. This gives the protein CASSKVGGKYEQYF.

The chain links TRBV5-1 to TRBJ1-2; possibly TRBD1 for D (5 bases). Trimming removed 0 bases at V and 6 bases at J, with 15 bases between. Per germline, CDR1 SGHRS and CDR2 YFSETQ. The CDR3 is 15 residues long. The chain's CDR3 is CASSLGFGGVNGYTF. The CDR3 coding sequence is TGCGCCAGCAGCTTGGGGTTCGGGGGAGTGAATGGCTACACCTTC.

The genes are TRBV30 and TRBJ1-2; no reliable D call. The germline V gene encodes CDR1 GTSNPN and CDR2 SVGIG (reference sequence). The CDR3 is made up of 12 amino acids. V was cut by 1 base and J by 2 bases, with 5 bases left in between. CDR3 sequence (DNA): TGTGCCTGGAGTGGCGGGAACTATGGCTACACCTTC. It codes for CAWSGGNYGYTF. The full variable domain, rest sourced from reference TRBV30 and TRBJ1-2, is SQTIHQWPATLVQPVGSPLSLECTVEGTSNPNLYWYRQAAGRGLQLLFYSVGIGQISSEVPQNLSASRPQDRQFILSSKKLLLSDSGFYLCAWSGGNYGYTFGSGTRLTVV.

This clone was detected only once. The chain joins TRBV30 to TRBJ2-7; weak D call: TRBD2 (5 bases). The CDR3 is 12 amino acids. V was cut by 8 bases and J by 2 bases, with 13 bases left in between. Germline V lookup: CDR1 GTSNPN, CDR2 SVGIG (reference sequence). The CDR3 reads CARQGSPYEQYF. The CDR3 nucleotides read TGTGCCCGACAAGGGAGCCCCTACGAGCAGTACTTC.

V gene TRBV7-2 combines with J gene TRBJ1-4; maybe TRBD1 (5 bases). Per germline, CDR1 SGHTA and CDR2 FQGNSA. This CDR3 region has 13 residues. V dropped 2 bases and J dropped 7 bases, with 8 bases sitting between them. The CDR3, as DNA: TGTGCCAGCAGCTTACGGGGGGGTGAAAAACTGTTTTTT. Protein: CASSLRGGEKLFF.

The CDR3: CASSALGTGGHNEQFF. The CDR3 bases are TGTGCCAGTAGTGCCCTCGGGACAGGGGGCCACAATGAGCAGTTCTTC. The V gene is TRBV19, the J gene TRBJ2-1; 12 bases match TRBD1. The CDR3 covers 16 residues. V shed 5 bases and J 5 bases; nucleotides not matched to a gene: 7. Germline CDR1 LNHDA, CDR2 SQIVND (reference sequence).

This clone was seen only once. The V and J genes are TRBV30 and TRBJ1-2, with 7 bases aligning to TRBD1. Unmatched junction bases numbered 5, after V lost 6 bases and J lost 1 base. Germline-derived CDR1 and CDR2 are GTSNPN and SVGIG (reference sequence). This CDR3 has 13 residues. The CDR3 DNA reads TGTGCCTGCTCGACAGGGTTTAACTATGGCTACACCTTC. Amino acids: CACSTGFNYGYTF.

This chain connects TRBV5-1 to TRBJ2-1, with 9 bases matching TRBD2. V shed 2 bases, J shed 7 bases, and the junction held 4 bases outside the gene matches. This CDR3 has 14 residues. Germline V gives CDR1 SGHRS, CDR2 YFSETQ. CDR3 in DNA: TGCGCCAGCAGCTTCAGCGGGAGGAGGAATGAGCAGTTCTTC. As protein: CASSFSGRRNEQFF.

This clone was seen a single time. The rearrangement joins TRBV10-1 to TRBJ2-7; tentative D call: TRBD1 (6 bases). Germline CDR1 WNHNN, CDR2 SYGVQD (reference sequence). This CDR3 is 15 amino acids long. Trimming left V 3 bases short and J 0 bases short, with 12 bases between. The CDR3 protein is CASSDDGTSSYEQYF. DNA of the CDR3: TGCGCCAGCAGTGATGACGGGACATCCTCCTACGAGCAGTACTTC.